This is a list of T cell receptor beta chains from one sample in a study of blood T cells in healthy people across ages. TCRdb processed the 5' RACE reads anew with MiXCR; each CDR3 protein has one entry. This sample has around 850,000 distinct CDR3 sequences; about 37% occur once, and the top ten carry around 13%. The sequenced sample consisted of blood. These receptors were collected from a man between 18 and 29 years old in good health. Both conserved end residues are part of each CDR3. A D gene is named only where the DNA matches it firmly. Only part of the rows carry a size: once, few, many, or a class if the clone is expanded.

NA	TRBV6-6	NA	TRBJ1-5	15	TGTGCCAGCAGTTACTTACGGGGGAGCAATCAGCCCCAGCATTTT	CASSYLRGSNQPQHF
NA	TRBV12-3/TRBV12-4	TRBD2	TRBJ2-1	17	TGTGCCAGCAGCCAGCCAGTCATAGCGGGGTTAACCAATGAGCAGTTCTTC	CASSQPVIAGLTNEQFF
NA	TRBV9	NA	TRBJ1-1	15	TGTGCCAGCAGCGCCTCAGGGGCCTCGAACACTGAAGCTTTCTTT	CASSASGASNTEAFF
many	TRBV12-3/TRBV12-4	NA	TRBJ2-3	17	TGTGCCAGCACTCCTCCCCTCCGAGATCGGCGCACAGATACGCAGTATTTT	CASTPPLRDRRTDTQYF
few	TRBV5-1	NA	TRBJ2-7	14	TGCGCCAGTAACCAGGGATACCTGGGGGATGAGCAGTACTTC	CASNQGYLGDEQYF
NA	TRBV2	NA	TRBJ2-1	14	TGTACCAGCATCGGACTAACCATACATTATGAGCAGTTCTTC	CTSIGLTIHYEQFF
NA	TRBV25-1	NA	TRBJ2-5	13	TGTGCCAGCAGTGATCCTAGCAGTGAGACCCAGTACTTC	CASSDPSSETQYF
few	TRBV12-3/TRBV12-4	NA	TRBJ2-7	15	TGTGCCAGCAGCTCCGGACAGGGACTACCCTACGAGCAGTACTTC	CASSSGQGLPYEQYF
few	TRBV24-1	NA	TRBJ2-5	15	TGTGCCACCAGTGATTTGGGGGGCAAGGAGGAGACCCAGTACTTC	CATSDLGGKEETQYF
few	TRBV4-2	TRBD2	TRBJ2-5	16	TGTGCCAGCAGCCTCCTCGGCGGGGGGACCCAAGAGACCCAGTACTTC	CASSLLGGGTQETQYF
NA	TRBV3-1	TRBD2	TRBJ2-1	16	TGTGCCAGCAGCCAAGATGCCCAGCGGGGTTTCAATGAGCAGTTCTTC	CASSQDAQRGFNEQFF
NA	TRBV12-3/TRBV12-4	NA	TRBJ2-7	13	TGTGCCAGCAGTTTAGCGGCACCCAATGAGCAGTACTTC	CASSLAAPNEQYF